In its sample, the clone carrying this T cell receptor (beta chain) ranks as medium-sized (0.01 to 0.1%). Germline V gene data show CDR1 as MDHEN and CDR2 as SYDVKM. Unmatched junction bases numbered 14, after V lost 6 bases and J lost 8 bases. The CDR3 loop spans 16 amino acids. This specimen comes from a study of regulatory T cells. The primer mix had 52 TRBV and 13 TRBJ primers. Here immunoSEQ multiplex PCR was the method, and the copy in TCRdb shows in-frame clones only, minus some. This sample has approximately 9,000 clones, with under 90% found just once. A couple of CD3G-deficient patients had more severe autoimmunity; all had some. Patients aged 2 to 39 years had fewer naive T cells.

The genes are TRBV28 and TRBJ2-2; 8 bases align to TRBD1. The specimen sequenced was CD8+ T cells sorted from blood. The receptor was derived from a person aged 18 to 30 with CD3G deficiency. CDR3 DNA sequence: TGTGCCAGCAGCGACTCGGGACAGGCTTTATCAGGGGAGCTGTTTTTT. Amino acid sequence: CASSDSGQALSGELFF.